These 17 T cell receptor beta chains came from one sample sequenced in a study of cytomegalovirus exposure and HLA in healthy donors (dated by TCRdb to between 2016 and 2019). Library construction relied on the immunoSEQ multiplex PCR assay. A mixture of 60 forward primers for TCR Vbeta segments and 13 reverse primers for TCR Jbeta segments was used in the multiplex PCR. TCRdb retrieved this table from immuneACCESS and kept in-frame rearrangements only. Not all clones are present; in checked studies, unresolved V genes account for under half, and no reason is known for the remainder. The sample yields 130,000 or so clones; around 75% were counted once. The leading ten clones occupy around 2.9% of the sample. The specimen sequenced was PBMCs. The receptors were gathered from a man aged 30 to 39 in good health and CMV-seronegative.

As for this clone: As the CDR3 is not closed by the conserved phenylalanine or tryptophan, this likely results from a read error. Because the CDR3's place on the DNA is in doubt, the DNA is left out and the CDR3 is given as listed by TCRdb. The J gene is TRBJ1-1, the V gene TRBV29-1. The germline CDR1 and CDR2 sequences are SQVTM and ANQGSEA. With termini counted, the CDR3 has 11 amino acids. The CDR3 here is CSVVERIEALV.

This clone is a singleton in its sample. The chain combines TRBV7-6 with TRBJ1-1; 9 nucleotides line up with TRBD1. There are 15 residues in the CDR3. J was trimmed by 4 bases and V by 5 bases; bases with no gene match: 8. The germline V gene has CDR1 SGHVS and CDR2 FNYEAQ. This CDR3 is CASSVVDRGGTEAFF. Here the CDR3 DNA reads TGTGCCAGCAGCGTAGTGGACAGGGGAGGCACTGAAGCTTTCTTT.

This clone has more than one count but fewer than ten. CDR3 sequence reads: CASSGRTSGDQETQYF. DNA for the CDR3: TGTGCCAGCAGTGGAAGGACTAGCGGAGACCAAGAGACCCAGTACTTC. The genes are TRBV9 and TRBJ2-5; 10 nucleotides line up with TRBD2. The CDR3 is 16 residues long. From germline, CDR1 is SGDLS and CDR2 YYNGEE. V gave up 5 bases and J gave up 0 bases; unmatched junction bases: 7.

The rearrangement links TRBV19 to TRBJ1-2; possibly TRBD1 for D (5 bases). V was cut by 5 bases and J by 8 bases, with 12 bases left in between. CDR1 LNHDA and CDR2 SQIVND come from the germline V gene (reference sequence). CDR3 length: 12 amino acids. The CDR3 sequence is CASSYDRLGYTF. In nucleotides, the CDR3 is TGTGCCAGTAGTTATGACAGACTCGGCTACACCTTC.

This clone was detected once. The chain employs TRBV19 and TRBJ1-1; 7 nucleotides match TRBD1. The ends lost 6 bases at V and 5 bases at J; junction bases unmatched: 12. Germline V gives CDR1 LNHDA, CDR2 SQIVND (reference sequence). The CDR3 covers 15 residues. CDR3 in amino acids: CASSHIQGIGTEAFF. The CDR3, as DNA: TGTGCCAGTAGCCATATACAGGGGATTGGAACTGAAGCTTTCTTT.

V is TRBV9 and J is TRBJ1-1; TRBD1 matches 7 bases. CDR1 SGDLS and CDR2 YYNGEE come from the germline V gene. The length of the CDR3 is 16 residues. Trimming cost V 3 bases and J 0 bases; bases outside gene matches: 8. The CDR3 region has the DNA TGTGCCAGCAGCGCTGGGACAGCCCTCATGAACACTGAAGCTTTCTTT. It yields the protein CASSAGTALMNTEAFF.

The chain employs TRBV30 and TRBJ2-1, with 10 bases fitting TRBD2. V shed 7 bases and J 3 bases; nucleotides not matched to a gene: 3. The germline CDR1 and CDR2 sequences are GTSNPN and SVGIG (reference sequence). The CDR3 extends over 13 amino acids. The CDR3 nucleotides are TGTGCCTACACTAGCGGGGACTACAATGAGCAGTTCTTC. It translates to CAYTSGDYNEQFF.

The chain employs TRBV27 and TRBJ2-1; 9 nucleotides match TRBD1. The germline V gene encodes CDR1 MNHEY and CDR2 SMNVEV (reference sequence). This CDR3 is 15 amino acids long. The junction had 4 bases not matched to a gene; V was cut back by 2 bases and J by 5 bases. CDR3 in DNA: TGTGCCAGCAGTTTAAGGGACAGGGTGGACAATGAGCAGTTCTTC. Its protein is CASSLRDRVDNEQFF.

In this sample, this clone turned up a few times. V and J are TRBV15 and TRBJ1-1; the match to TRBD1 covers 11 bases. V lost 8 bases and J lost 4; bases outside the gene matches: 6. The V gene's germline CDR1 is LNHNV and CDR2 YYDKDF (reference sequence). This CDR3 comprises 14 residues. The CDR3 reads CATGTGGWSTEAFF. The CDR3 DNA follows: TGTGCCACCGGGACAGGGGGTTGGAGCACTGAAGCTTTCTTT.

The chain joins TRBV19 to TRBJ1-2; tentatively, D is TRBD1 (5 bases). V lost 1 base and J lost 7, with 7 bases in between. The germline V gene encodes CDR1 LNHDA and CDR2 SQIVND (reference sequence). This CDR3 contains 12 residues. CDR3 sequence: CASSIGQRGYTF. Here the CDR3 DNA reads TGTGCCAGTAGTATAGGACAGCGTGGCTACACCTTC. Variable domain in full (rest from reference TRBV19 and TRBJ1-2): DGGITQSPKYLFRKEGQNVTLSCEQNLNHDAMYWYRQDPGQGLRLIYYSQIVNDFQKGDIAEGYSVSREKKESFPLTVTSAQKNPTAFYLCASSIGQRGYTFGSGTRLTVV.

The rearrangement joins TRBV7-2 to TRBJ2-1; 7 nucleotides match TRBD2. Germline assignment: CDR1 SGHTA and CDR2 FQGNSA. V lost 2 bases to trimming and J lost 7 bases; unmatched junction nucleotides: 14. The CDR3 loop spans 17 amino acids. The CDR3 DNA follows: TGTGCCAGCAGCTTAATGGGTACGGGCGGGAGCCGGAATGAGCAGTTCTTC. As protein: CASSLMGTGGSRNEQFF. The full variable domain, with the rest looked up from reference TRBV7-2 and TRBJ2-1, is GAGVSQSPSNKVTEKGKDVELRCDPISGHTALYWYRQSLGQGLEFLIYFQGNSAPDKSGLPSDRFSAERTGGSVSTLTIQRTQQEDSAVYLCASSLMGTGGSRNEQFFGPGTRLTVL.

The chain joins TRBV7-9 to TRBJ2-1, with TRBD2 matching over 10 bases. J gave up 7 bases and V 1 base, and 1 base lay outside the gene matches. The CDR3 has 14 residues. Germline CDR1 and CDR2: SEHNR and FQNEAQ (reference sequence). The CDR3 spells CASSLGTSGNEQFF. The CDR3 DNA is TGTGCCAGCAGCTTAGGGACTAGCGGTAATGAGCAGTTCTTC.

This clone was detected only once. The rearrangement uses TRBV27 and TRBJ2-7; 7 bases map to TRBD2. Germline-derived CDR1 and CDR2 are MNHEY and SMNVEV (reference sequence). There are 15 residues in the CDR3. Losses at the gene ends were 6 bases for V and 0 bases for J; bases not matched to a gene: 8. The CDR3 nucleotides are TGTGCCAGCAGAGGACTAGGCTTAACCTCCTACGAGCAGTACTTC. Translating it yields CASRGLGLTSYEQYF.

The chain has TRBV6-5 and TRBJ2-3; tentatively, D is TRBD2 (5 bases). Germline CDR1 and CDR2: MNHEY and SVGAGI. V lost 10 bases to trimming and J lost 1 base, with 12 bases between them. This CDR3 has 13 residues. CDR3 region: CATIKEGTDTQYF. CDR3 DNA sequence: TGTGCCACTATAAAGGAGGGCACAGATACGCAGTATTTT.

This clone was counted a few times. This rearrangement joins TRBV11-2 to TRBJ2-5; 13 bases line up with TRBD2. Per the germline V gene, CDR1 is SGHAT and CDR2 is FQNNGV. The CDR3 length is 18 residues. Trimming took 2 bases from V and 4 from J; bases not matched to a gene: 10. CDR3: CASSLWATSGGAPETQYF. DNA for the CDR3: TGTGCCAGCAGCTTATGGGCCACTAGCGGGGGGGCCCCAGAGACCCAGTACTTC.

The chain recombines TRBV28 with TRBJ2-7; the match to TRBD1 covers 9 bases. The germline V gene encodes CDR1 MDHEN and CDR2 SYDVKM. J gave up 5 bases and V 6 bases, and 8 bases lay outside the gene matches. This CDR3 is 14 amino acids long. The CDR3 sequence is CASRTGQGYHEQYF. In DNA form, the CDR3 reads TGTGCCAGCAGGACGGGACAGGGATACCACGAGCAGTACTTC. Complete variable domain (other parts from reference TRBV28 and TRBJ2-7): DVKVTQSSRYLVKRTGEKVFLECVQDMDHENMFWYRQDPGLGLRLIYFSYDVKMKEKGDIPEGYSVSREKKERFSLILESASTNQTSMYLCASRTGQGYHEQYFGPGTRLTVT.

The chain employs TRBV28 and TRBJ2-1; possible D gene TRBD1, 6 bases. With 6 bases removed from V and 1 base from J, the gap between germline ends came to 13 bases. Germline V CDR1 and CDR2: MDHEN, SYDVKM. CDR3 length: 15 residues. The CDR3 loop is CASSRTAPSYNEQFF. CDR3 DNA: TGTGCCAGCAGCCGGACAGCACCTTCCTACAATGAGCAGTTCTTC.